This record looks at one T cell receptor beta chain sequence and its context. These data are taken from a study of shared clonotypes between healthy human individuals. Data came from immunoSEQ multiplex PCR; TCRdb stores just in-frame clones and leaves some out. The table records hundreds of thousands of clones, 90% to 96% of them present only once. The V end was cut by 3 bases, the J end by 3 bases, with 21 bases between. CDR1 and CDR2 from the germline V gene are MDHEN and SYDVKM. The CDR3 is made up of 18 amino acids. The receptor was isolated from a woman aged 25 to 39 in good health. The chain links TRBV28 to TRBJ1-5; tentatively, D is TRBD1 (5 bases). Sequenced: naive CD4+ T cells sorted from blood. Subset of the sample: CD45RA+ positively selected. The CDR3 bases are TGTGCCAGCAGTTTTAGCTGGTGGACAAGTGGGGTCAATCAGCCCCAGCATTTT. Protein: CASSFSWWTSGVNQPQHF.